These 2 T cell receptor beta chains share one sample of origin, sequenced in a study of blood T cell repertoires in COVID-19. TCRdb's copy holds only in-frame clones and misses some; the assay was immunoSEQ multiplex PCR. The sample yields 250,000 to 300,000 clones, more than 80% seen once. Specimen: peripheral blood. These TCRs come from a woman in her 30s with active or convalescent COVID-19.

The chain links TRBV6-5 to TRBJ1-5, with D possibly matching TRBD1 (6 bases). Trimming took 2 bases from V and 0 from J, leaving 11 bases between them. Germline V gene sequence: CDR1 MNHEY, CDR2 SVGAGI. The CDR3 extends over 16 amino acids. For the CDR3, the DNA is TGTGCCAGCAGTTACCCGGGACAATTTAGCAATCAGCCCCAGCATTTT. It codes for CASSYPGQFSNQPQHF.

The chain joins TRBV7-9 to TRBJ2-1; D gene ambiguous. CDR3 size: 13 residues. The germline V gene has CDR1 SEHNR and CDR2 FQNEAQ (reference sequence). V lost 3 bases and J lost 7, with 10 bases in between. The CDR3 loop is CASSFHLLNEQFF. The CDR3 DNA sequence: TGTGCCAGCAGCTTTCACTTACTGAATGAGCAGTTCTTC.